A selection of T cell receptor beta chains follows, all from one sample in a study of T cell responses to AZD1222 COVID-19 vaccine. Some clones are missing from TCRdb's copy, which holds only in-frame ones; the method was immunoSEQ multiplex PCR. This table holds about 190,000 clones, 92% found once. This sample comprised peripheral blood, obtained on day 0 of AZD1222 vaccination. The receptor source for this set is an adult in good health. Each CDR3 is given with its conserved first and last residue. The order of the fields is J gene, clone size, D gene, V gene, CDR3 DNA, CDR3 protein. A D gene is named only where the DNA matches it firmly. Clone size, where shown, is once, few, many, or a class for clones that have expanded.

j_call: TRBJ1-5; clone_size: NA; d_call: NA; v_call: TRBV19; cdr3_nt: TGTGCCAGTAGTGGGGACCGGGCGGGGAGGCAGCCCCAGCATTTT; cdr3_aa: CASSGDRAGRQPQHF
j_call: TRBJ2-1; clone_size: NA; d_call: NA; v_call: TRBV4-2; cdr3_nt: TGTGCCAGCAGCCAAGGGGTCGGGGGACCCGATTACAATGAGCAGTTCTTC; cdr3_aa: CASSQGVGGPDYNEQFF
j_call: TRBJ1-4; clone_size: NA; d_call: NA; v_call: TRBV6-5; cdr3_nt: TGTGCCAGCGGATGGTGGTTTACGGAAAAACTGTTTTTT; cdr3_aa: CASGWWFTEKLFF
j_call: TRBJ2-1; clone_size: NA; d_call: NA; v_call: TRBV7-9; cdr3_nt: TGTGCCAGCAGCTCCAGGGGTGGCAATGAGCAGTTCTTC; cdr3_aa: CASSSRGGNEQFF
j_call: TRBJ1-1; clone_size: NA; d_call: NA; v_call: TRBV20-1; cdr3_nt: TGCAGTGCTAGTCCCGCAACCACTGAAGCTTTCTTT; cdr3_aa: CSASPATTEAFF
j_call: TRBJ2-7; clone_size: NA; d_call: NA; v_call: TRBV24-1; cdr3_nt: TGTGCCACCAGCCCTTCGGGGCCGTACTCCTACGAGCAGTACTTC; cdr3_aa: CATSPSGPYSYEQYF
j_call: TRBJ1-1; clone_size: NA; d_call: NA; v_call: TRBV27; cdr3_nt: TGTGCCAGCAGTAAGACCCCCAGGCTTTTTCGCAGCACTGAAGCTTTCTTT; cdr3_aa: CASSKTPRLFRSTEAFF
j_call: TRBJ2-1; clone_size: once; d_call: TRBD2; v_call: TRBV2; cdr3_nt: TGTGCCAGCAGTGATGGGACAGGGGGACTAGCGGGGAAAAGCTCCTACAATGAGCAGTTCTTC; cdr3_aa: CASSDGTGGLAGKSSYNEQFF
j_call: TRBJ2-5; clone_size: NA; d_call: TRBD2; v_call: TRBV3-1/TRBV3-2; cdr3_nt: TGTGCCAGCAGCCAAGCGGGAGGCCAAGAGACCCAGTACTTC; cdr3_aa: CASSQAGGQETQYF
j_call: TRBJ1-1; clone_size: NA; d_call: NA; v_call: TRBV5-1; cdr3_nt: TGCGCCAGCAGCATAGCGATGGCGAACACTGAAGCTTTCTTT; cdr3_aa: CASSIAMANTEAFF
j_call: TRBJ1-2; clone_size: NA; d_call: TRBD1; v_call: TRBV6-5; cdr3_nt: TGTGCCAGCAGTTACCGCCTCGGGACAGGGGATGGCTACACCTTC; cdr3_aa: CASSYRLGTGDGYTF
j_call: TRBJ1-1; clone_size: NA; d_call: NA; v_call: TRBV18; cdr3_nt: TGTGCCAGCTCCCCGCCCGGGACACCGGAGGTAGCTTTCTTT; cdr3_aa: CASSPPGTPEVAFF
j_call: TRBJ1-4; clone_size: NA; d_call: TRBD1; v_call: TRBV19; cdr3_nt: TGTGCCAGTAGTAAGAGCCGGGACAGTAAAAAACTGTTTTTT; cdr3_aa: CASSKSRDSKKLFF
j_call: TRBJ2-3; clone_size: NA; d_call: NA; v_call: TRBV5-1; cdr3_nt: TGCGCCAGCAGCTTGAAGGGGCCGGGAGATACGCAGTATTTT; cdr3_aa: CASSLKGPGDTQYF
j_call: TRBJ1-2; clone_size: NA; d_call: NA; v_call: TRBV19; cdr3_nt: TGTGCCAGTAGTATCCTGGAAACTAACTATGGCTACACCTTC; cdr3_aa: CASSILETNYGYTF
j_call: TRBJ2-1; clone_size: NA; d_call: NA; v_call: TRBV7-8; cdr3_nt: TGTGCCAGCAGCGGGCCCAATGAGCAGTTCTTC; cdr3_aa: CASSGPNEQFF
j_call: TRBJ1-5; clone_size: NA; d_call: NA; v_call: TRBV12-3/TRBV12-4; cdr3_nt: TGTGCCAGCAGTACGTTCGCGGGGCCCCAGCATTTT; cdr3_aa: CASSTFAGPQHF
j_call: TRBJ1-3; clone_size: NA; d_call: NA; v_call: TRBV11-1; cdr3_nt: TGTGCCAGCAGCTGGGACCGTTCTCCGGGAAACACCATATATTTT; cdr3_aa: CASSWDRSPGNTIYF
j_call: TRBJ1-2; clone_size: once; d_call: TRBD1; v_call: TRBV10-3; cdr3_nt: TGTGCCGCCTTAGGAGGGGGCGTCTATGGCTACACCTTC; cdr3_aa: CAALGGGVYGYTF
j_call: TRBJ2-3; clone_size: NA; d_call: TRBD1; v_call: TRBV5-6; cdr3_nt: TGTGCCAGCACCTCGGACAGGGGGATGACAGATACGCAGTATTTT; cdr3_aa: CASTSDRGMTDTQYF
j_call: TRBJ2-3; clone_size: NA; d_call: NA; v_call: TRBV24-1; cdr3_nt: TGTGCCACCAGTGATTTTCGCGGGCGCGCAGATACGCAGTATTTT; cdr3_aa: CATSDFRGRADTQYF
j_call: TRBJ2-2; clone_size: NA; d_call: TRBD1; v_call: TRBV9; cdr3_nt: TGTGCCAGCAGCACACCTGACAGGGCGAACACCGGGGAGCTGTTTTTT; cdr3_aa: CASSTPDRANTGELFF
j_call: TRBJ1-1; clone_size: few; d_call: TRBD1; v_call: TRBV5-1; cdr3_nt: TGCGCCAGCAGACCCCCCGGGACAGGGGGAGCTTTCTTT; cdr3_aa: CASRPPGTGGAFF
j_call: TRBJ2-3; clone_size: NA; d_call: NA; v_call: TRBV5-4; cdr3_nt: TGTGCCAGCAGCTTATTTTCCGGCGGGCCCGGTAGTCCGACAGATACGCAGTATTTT; cdr3_aa: CASSLFSGGPGSPTDTQYF
j_call: TRBJ1-1; clone_size: NA; d_call: NA; v_call: TRBV9; cdr3_nt: TGTGCCAGCAGCGTAGAGGGCAGGGTCAACACTGAAGCTTTCTTT; cdr3_aa: CASSVEGRVNTEAFF
j_call: TRBJ1-5; clone_size: NA; d_call: NA; v_call: TRBV19; cdr3_nt: TGTGCCAGTAGTTCAAACTGGGTAGCGCAGCCCCAGCATTTT; cdr3_aa: CASSSNWVAQPQHF
j_call: TRBJ1-1; clone_size: NA; d_call: NA; v_call: TRBV7-3; cdr3_nt: TGTGCCAGCAGCTTAAGTGGGGTAGGGGGCACTGAAGCTTTCTTT; cdr3_aa: CASSLSGVGGTEAFF
j_call: TRBJ1-1; clone_size: NA; d_call: NA; v_call: TRBV11-2; cdr3_nt: TGTGCCAGCGGCCCACGGCCTGGGAACACTGAAGCTTTCTTT; cdr3_aa: CASGPRPGNTEAFF
j_call: TRBJ2-7; clone_size: NA; d_call: TRBD2; v_call: TRBV28; cdr3_nt: TGTGCCAGCCGGGGGCGCGGGGGGGCCTACGAGCAGTACTTC; cdr3_aa: CASRGRGGAYEQYF
j_call: TRBJ2-2; clone_size: NA; d_call: NA; v_call: TRBV9; cdr3_nt: TGTGCCAGCAGCGAAACAGGCACCGGGGAGCTGTTTTTT; cdr3_aa: CASSETGTGELFF
j_call: TRBJ1-6; clone_size: NA; d_call: TRBD1; v_call: TRBV6-5; cdr3_nt: TGTGCCAGCAGGAGTGACAGGGCTAATTCACCCCTCCACTTT; cdr3_aa: CASRSDRANSPLHF
j_call: TRBJ2-7; clone_size: NA; d_call: NA; v_call: TRBV4-1; cdr3_nt: TGCGCCAGCAGCCAGATTTCTGTCCCTTCCTACGAGCAGTACTTC; cdr3_aa: CASSQISVPSYEQYF
j_call: TRBJ1-6; clone_size: NA; d_call: NA; v_call: TRBV6-4; cdr3_nt: TGTGCCAGCAGTGACTCCCTATTTGCCCCCCTCCACTTT; cdr3_aa: CASSDSLFAPLHF
j_call: TRBJ2-1; clone_size: NA; d_call: NA; v_call: TRBV28; cdr3_nt: TGTGCCAGCAGTTTTCGGCAGGGGAGGGCCATGATTTACAATGAGCAGTTCTTC; cdr3_aa: CASSFRQGRAMIYNEQFF
j_call: TRBJ1-3; clone_size: NA; d_call: NA; v_call: TRBV5-4; cdr3_nt: TGTGCCAGCAGCTTGGCTTCCAGGGATACTGGAAACACCATATATTTT; cdr3_aa: CASSLASRDTGNTIYF
j_call: TRBJ2-3; clone_size: NA; d_call: NA; v_call: TRBV24-1; cdr3_nt: TGTGCCACCAGTGATTTGCGGACAGATACGCAGTATTTT; cdr3_aa: CATSDLRTDTQYF
j_call: TRBJ1-5; clone_size: NA; d_call: NA; v_call: TRBV6-5; cdr3_nt: TGTGCCAGCAGTTACGGGGGTAGCAATCAGCCCCAGCATTTT; cdr3_aa: CASSYGGSNQPQHF
j_call: TRBJ1-2; clone_size: NA; d_call: NA; v_call: TRBV7-2; cdr3_nt: TGTGCCAGCAGCTTAGCGCGGGGTGGCTACACCTTC; cdr3_aa: CASSLARGGYTF
j_call: TRBJ1-1; clone_size: NA; d_call: NA; v_call: TRBV12-3/TRBV12-4; cdr3_nt: TGTGCCAGCAGTTTGGCTCGAGAAGCTTTCTTT; cdr3_aa: CASSLAREAFF
j_call: TRBJ1-1; clone_size: NA; d_call: TRBD1; v_call: TRBV29-1; cdr3_nt: TGCAGCGTTGGGGACAGGCGGAACACTGAAGCTTTCTTT; cdr3_aa: CSVGDRRNTEAFF
j_call: TRBJ2-1; clone_size: NA; d_call: NA; v_call: TRBV27; cdr3_nt: TGTGCCAGCAGTTTGCTAAGGTCTAATGAGCAGTTCTTC; cdr3_aa: CASSLLRSNEQFF
j_call: TRBJ2-3; clone_size: NA; d_call: NA; v_call: TRBV11-3; cdr3_nt: TGTGCCAGCAGCTCCAGCTCAGGCTCAGATACGCAGTATTTT; cdr3_aa: CASSSSSGSDTQYF
j_call: TRBJ1-2; clone_size: NA; d_call: TRBD1; v_call: TRBV19; cdr3_nt: TGTGCCAGTAGTATAACAGGGACAGGCGACTATGGCTACACCTTC; cdr3_aa: CASSITGTGDYGYTF
j_call: TRBJ1-2; clone_size: NA; d_call: NA; v_call: TRBV7-2; cdr3_nt: TGTGCCAGCAGCTTAGACGGGGTCCAGGGCTACACCTTC; cdr3_aa: CASSLDGVQGYTF
j_call: TRBJ2-3; clone_size: NA; d_call: TRBD2; v_call: TRBV27; cdr3_nt: TGTGCCAGCAGTTCGCCGGGACTAGCGGGGGGCACAGATACGCAGTATTTT; cdr3_aa: CASSSPGLAGGTDTQYF
j_call: TRBJ1-6; clone_size: NA; d_call: TRBD1; v_call: TRBV9; cdr3_nt: TGTGCCAGCAGCACCGGACAGGTTGGGTCACCCCTCCACTTT; cdr3_aa: CASSTGQVGSPLHF
j_call: TRBJ2-1; clone_size: NA; d_call: NA; v_call: TRBV9; cdr3_nt: TGTGCCAGCAGCCCTCCTAATACCCGCTCCTACAATGAGCAGTTCTTC; cdr3_aa: CASSPPNTRSYNEQFF
j_call: TRBJ2-1; clone_size: NA; d_call: NA; v_call: TRBV25-1; cdr3_nt: TGTGCCAGCAGCCACAGGATCCTAGGGGAGCAGTTCTTC; cdr3_aa: CASSHRILGEQFF